This T cell receptor beta chain was identified during a study of T cells after yellow fever vaccination. TCRdb recomputed calls from the 5' RACE reads with MiXCR, one row per CDR3 protein. The sample holds 300,000 or so distinct CDR3 sequences, roughly 13% seen once. J gave up 0 bases and V 4 bases, and 3 bases lay outside the gene matches. Germline V gene data show CDR1 as SGHTA and CDR2 as FQGNSA. The CDR3 has 16 residues. This chain connects TRBV7-2 to TRBJ2-6; TRBD1 agrees at 7 bases. This clonotype originated in a man aged 30 to 39 who received the YFV17D yellow fever vaccine. The specimen comprised CD4+ T cells sorted from PBMCs, sampled 45 days after the yellow fever booster vaccination. CDR3: CASSYRGLSGANVLTF. CDR3 nucleotides: TGTGCCAGCAGCTATAGGGGGCTCTCTGGGGCCAACGTCCTGACTTTC.